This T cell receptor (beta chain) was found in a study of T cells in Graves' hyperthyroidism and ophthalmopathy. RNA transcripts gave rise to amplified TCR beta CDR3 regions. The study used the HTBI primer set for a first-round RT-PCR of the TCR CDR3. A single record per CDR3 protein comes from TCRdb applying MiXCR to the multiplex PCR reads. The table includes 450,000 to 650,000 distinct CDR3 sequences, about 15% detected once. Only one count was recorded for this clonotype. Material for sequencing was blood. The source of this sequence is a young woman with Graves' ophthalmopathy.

CDR3 amino acids: CAIIPPSGRYTYLAKNIQYF. CDR3 in DNA: TGTGCCATCATTCCCCCTAGCGGGAGATACACCTACTTAGCCAAAAACATTCAGTACTTC. The gene calls are TRBV10-3 and TRBJ2-4; TRBD2 matches 10 bases. The CDR3 totals 20 residues. The trim removed 7 bases at V and 0 bases at J, leaving 18 bases unmatched. The germline V gene has CDR1 ENHRY and CDR2 SYGVKD.